This entry describes one T cell receptor (beta chain). Clones were sequenced by immunoSEQ multiplex PCR, and TCRdb holds only the in-frame ones, with some missing. This table holds some 2,000,000 clones, approximately 94% found once. This sample stems from a study of shared clonotypes between healthy human individuals. J gave up 5 bases and V 7 bases, and 7 bases lay outside the gene matches. Germline CDR1 and CDR2: MNHNS and SASEGT. The CDR3 has 14 amino acids. Partitioning of CD4+ cells yielded a CD45RA+ naive subset and a CD45RA-negative memory subset. This sequence was found in a man younger than 35 in good health. The chain joins TRBV6-1 to TRBJ2-7; TRBD1 matches 11 bases. The sequencing sample was made of naive CD4+ T cells sorted from blood. The sample's subset: CD45RA+ positively selected. CDR3 nucleotide sequence: TGTGCCAGCACCGGGACAGGGGGTAACCACGAGCAGTACTTC. It encodes CASTGTGGNHEQYF.